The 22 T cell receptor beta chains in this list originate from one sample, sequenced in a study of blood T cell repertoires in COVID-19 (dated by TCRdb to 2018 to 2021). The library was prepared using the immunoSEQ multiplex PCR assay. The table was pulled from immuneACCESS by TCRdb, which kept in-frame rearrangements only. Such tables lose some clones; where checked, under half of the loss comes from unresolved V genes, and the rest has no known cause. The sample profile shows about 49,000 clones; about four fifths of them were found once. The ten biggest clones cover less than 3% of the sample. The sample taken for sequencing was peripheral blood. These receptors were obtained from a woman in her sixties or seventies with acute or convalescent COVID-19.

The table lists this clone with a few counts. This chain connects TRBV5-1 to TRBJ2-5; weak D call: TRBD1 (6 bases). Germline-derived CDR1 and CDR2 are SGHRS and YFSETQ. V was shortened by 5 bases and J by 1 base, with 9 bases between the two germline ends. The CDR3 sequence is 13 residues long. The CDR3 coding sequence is TGCGCCAGCAGTGGACAGATCCAAGAGACCCAGTACTTC. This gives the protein CASSGQIQETQYF. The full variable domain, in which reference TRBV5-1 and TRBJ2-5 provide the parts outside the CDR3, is KAGVTQTPRYLIKTRGQQVTLSCSPISGHRSVSWYQQTPGQGLQFLFEYFSETQRNKGNFPGRFSGRQFSNSRSEMNVSTLELGDSALYLCASSGQIQETQYFGPGTRLLVL.

The CDR3 DNA reads TGTGCCAGCAGCCCCTCAAGCGGGGGTGTAACCGGGGAGCTGTTTTTT. Its translation: CASSPSSGGVTGELFF. This rearrangement joins TRBV7-3 to TRBJ2-2, with 8 bases aligning to TRBD2. This CDR3 contains 16 residues. The V segment lost 5 bases and the J segment 5 bases; nucleotides outside the gene matches: 10. CDR1 is SGHTA, CDR2 FQGTGA, per germline.

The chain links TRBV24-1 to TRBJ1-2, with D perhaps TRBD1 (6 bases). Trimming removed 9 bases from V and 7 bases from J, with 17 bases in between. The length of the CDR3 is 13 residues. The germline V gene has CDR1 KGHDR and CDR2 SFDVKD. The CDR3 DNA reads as TGTGCCACCGGGGACACCCCTACGGGTGGCTACACCTTC. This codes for CATGDTPTGGYTF.

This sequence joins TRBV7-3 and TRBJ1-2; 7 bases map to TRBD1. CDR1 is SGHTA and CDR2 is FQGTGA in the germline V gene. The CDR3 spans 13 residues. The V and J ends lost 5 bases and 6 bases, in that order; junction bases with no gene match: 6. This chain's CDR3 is CASSPYGTDGYTF. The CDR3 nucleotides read TGTGCCAGCAGCCCCTACGGGACAGATGGCTACACCTTC.

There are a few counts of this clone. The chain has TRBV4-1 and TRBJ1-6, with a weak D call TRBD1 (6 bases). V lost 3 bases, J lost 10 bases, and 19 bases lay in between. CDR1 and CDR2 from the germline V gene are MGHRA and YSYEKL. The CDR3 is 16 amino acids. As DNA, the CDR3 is TGCGCCAGCAGCCAGAAACAGGGACCAGGCGAGTCACCCCTCCACTTT. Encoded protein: CASSQKQGPGESPLHF.

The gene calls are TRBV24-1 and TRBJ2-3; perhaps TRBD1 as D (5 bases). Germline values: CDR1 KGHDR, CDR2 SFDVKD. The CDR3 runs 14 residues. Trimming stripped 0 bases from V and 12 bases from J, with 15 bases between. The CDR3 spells CATSDLHSGNLQYF. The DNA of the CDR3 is TGTGCCACCAGTGATTTGCATTCAGGGAACCTACAGTATTTT.

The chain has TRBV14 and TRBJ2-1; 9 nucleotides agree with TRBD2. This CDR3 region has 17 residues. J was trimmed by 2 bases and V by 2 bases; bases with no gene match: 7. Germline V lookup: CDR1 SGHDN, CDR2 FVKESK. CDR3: CASSQHRAGGPYNEQFF. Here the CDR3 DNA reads TGTGCCAGCAGCCAACACAGGGCGGGAGGGCCCTACAATGAGCAGTTCTTC.

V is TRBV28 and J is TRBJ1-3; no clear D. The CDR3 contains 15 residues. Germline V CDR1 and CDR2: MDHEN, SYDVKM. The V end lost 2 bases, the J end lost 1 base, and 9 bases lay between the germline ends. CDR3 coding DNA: TGTGCCAGCAGTTTACCCGGTTCGTCTGGAAACACCATATATTTT. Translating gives CASSLPGSSGNTIYF.

In DNA form, the CDR3 reads TGTGCCAGCAGTGCCCAGTACGAGCAGTACTTC. It specifies CASSAQYEQYF. The V call is TRBV2, the J call TRBJ2-7; D unclear. The V and J ends lost 4 bases and 4 bases respectively, with 5 bases between them. Germline assignment: CDR1 SNHLY and CDR2 FYNNEI. This CDR3 has 11 residues.

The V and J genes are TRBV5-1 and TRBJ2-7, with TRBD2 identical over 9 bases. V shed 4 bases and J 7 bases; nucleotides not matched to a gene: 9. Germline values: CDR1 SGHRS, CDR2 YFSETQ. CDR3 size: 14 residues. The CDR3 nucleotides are TGCGCCAGCAGCAAGGGACTAGCAGTCTATGAGCAGTACTTC. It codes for CASSKGLAVYEQYF.

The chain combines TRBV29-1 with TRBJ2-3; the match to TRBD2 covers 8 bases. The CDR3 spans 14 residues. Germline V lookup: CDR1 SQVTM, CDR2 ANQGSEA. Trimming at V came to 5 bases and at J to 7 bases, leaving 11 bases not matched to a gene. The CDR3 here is CSVSGGARGNTQYF. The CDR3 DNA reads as TGCAGCGTTTCCGGGGGGGCCCGGGGGAATACGCAGTATTTT.

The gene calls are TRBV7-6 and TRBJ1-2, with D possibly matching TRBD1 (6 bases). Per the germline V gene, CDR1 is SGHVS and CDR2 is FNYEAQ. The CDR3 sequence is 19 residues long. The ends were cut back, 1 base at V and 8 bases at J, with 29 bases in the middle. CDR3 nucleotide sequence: TGTGCCAGCAGCTTAGACCCTCCAACGAACGACAGGTCTAGGAAGGGCTACACCTTC. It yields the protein CASSLDPPTNDRSRKGYTF.

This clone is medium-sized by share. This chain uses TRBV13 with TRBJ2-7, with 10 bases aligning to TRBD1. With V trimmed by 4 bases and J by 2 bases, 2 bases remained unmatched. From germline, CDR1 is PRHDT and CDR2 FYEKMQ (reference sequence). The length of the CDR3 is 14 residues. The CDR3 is CASSSGQGAYEQYF. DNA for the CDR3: TGTGCCAGCAGCTCTGGACAGGGGGCCTACGAGCAGTACTTC.

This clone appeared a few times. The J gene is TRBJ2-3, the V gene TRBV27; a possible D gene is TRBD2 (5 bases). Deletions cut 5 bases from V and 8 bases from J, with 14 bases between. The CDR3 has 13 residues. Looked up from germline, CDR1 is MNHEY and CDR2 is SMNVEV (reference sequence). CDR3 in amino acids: CASSTDTRGTQYF. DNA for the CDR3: TGTGCCAGCAGTACAGATACTAGAGGTACGCAGTATTTT.

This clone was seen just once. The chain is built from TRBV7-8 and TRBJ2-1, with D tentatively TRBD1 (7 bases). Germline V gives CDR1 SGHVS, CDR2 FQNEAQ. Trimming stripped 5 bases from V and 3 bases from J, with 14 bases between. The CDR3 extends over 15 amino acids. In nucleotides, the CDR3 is TGTGCCAGCAGCCGGCGGGACAGAAGCTACAATGAGCAGTTCTTC. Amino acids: CASSRRDRSYNEQFF.

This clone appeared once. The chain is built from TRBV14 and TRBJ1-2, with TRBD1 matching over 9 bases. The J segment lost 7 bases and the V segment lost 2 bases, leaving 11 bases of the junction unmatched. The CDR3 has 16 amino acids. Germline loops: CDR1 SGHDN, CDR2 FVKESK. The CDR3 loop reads CASSQRPGQGLSGYTF. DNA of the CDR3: TGTGCCAGCAGCCAACGTCCGGGACAGGGACTTAGTGGCTACACCTTC.

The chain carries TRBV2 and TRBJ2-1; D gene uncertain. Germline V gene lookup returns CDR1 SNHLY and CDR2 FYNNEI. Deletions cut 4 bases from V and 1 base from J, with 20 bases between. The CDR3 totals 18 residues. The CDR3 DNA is TGTGCCAGCAGTGGCTCAAATTCCAGGCGAGATTCCTACAATGAGCAGTTCTTC. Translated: CASSGSNSRRDSYNEQFF.

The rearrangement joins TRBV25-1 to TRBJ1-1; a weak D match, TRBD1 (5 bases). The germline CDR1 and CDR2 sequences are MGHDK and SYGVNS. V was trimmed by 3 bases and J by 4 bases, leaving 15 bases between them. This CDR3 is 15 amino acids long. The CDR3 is CASSDPGGTGTEAFF. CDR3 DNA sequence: TGTGCCAGCAGTGATCCCGGGGGAACGGGCACTGAAGCTTTCTTT.

This chain's CDR3 is CASSEPTASYNEQFF. The CDR3 DNA follows: TGTGCCAGCAGTGAACCTACTGCGTCCTACAATGAGCAGTTCTTC. The gene calls are TRBV6-1 and TRBJ2-1; D uncertain. Germline CDR1 reads MNHNS; CDR2 reads SASEGT. The CDR3 totals 15 residues. The ends were cut back, 2 bases at V and 1 base at J, with 9 bases in the middle.

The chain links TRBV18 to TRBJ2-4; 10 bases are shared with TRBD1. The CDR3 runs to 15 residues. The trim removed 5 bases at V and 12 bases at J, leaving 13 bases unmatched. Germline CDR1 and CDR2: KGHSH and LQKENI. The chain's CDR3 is CASSLYRDRGDTQYF. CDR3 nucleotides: TGTGCCAGCTCATTATACCGGGACAGGGGTGACACTCAGTACTTC.

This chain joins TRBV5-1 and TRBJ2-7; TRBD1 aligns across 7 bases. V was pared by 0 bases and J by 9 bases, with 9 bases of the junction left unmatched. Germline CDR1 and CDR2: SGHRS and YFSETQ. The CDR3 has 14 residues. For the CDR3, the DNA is TGCGCCAGCAGCTTGGGGGACAGCCTTGTTGTGCAGTACTTC. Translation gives CASSLGDSLVVQYF.

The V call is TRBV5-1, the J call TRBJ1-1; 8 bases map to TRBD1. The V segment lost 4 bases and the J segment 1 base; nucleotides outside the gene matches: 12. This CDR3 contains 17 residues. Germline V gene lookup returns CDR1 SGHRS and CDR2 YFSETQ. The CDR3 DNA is TGCGCCAGCAGCGACGGACAGGGCTTGGTGGGGAACACTGAAGCTTTCTTT. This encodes CASSDGQGLVGNTEAFF.